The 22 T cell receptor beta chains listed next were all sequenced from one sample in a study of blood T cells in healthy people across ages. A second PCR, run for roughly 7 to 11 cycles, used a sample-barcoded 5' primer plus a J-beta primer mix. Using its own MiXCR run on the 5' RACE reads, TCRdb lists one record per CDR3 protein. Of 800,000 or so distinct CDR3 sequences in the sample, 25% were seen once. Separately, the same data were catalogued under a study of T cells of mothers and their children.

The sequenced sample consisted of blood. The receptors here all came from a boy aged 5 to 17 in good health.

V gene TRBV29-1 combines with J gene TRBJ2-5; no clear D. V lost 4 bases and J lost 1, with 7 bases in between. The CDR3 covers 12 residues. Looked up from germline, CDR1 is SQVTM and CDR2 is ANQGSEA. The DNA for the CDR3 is TGCAGCGTTGTAATACCCCAAGAGACCCAGTACTTC. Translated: CSVVIPQETQYF.

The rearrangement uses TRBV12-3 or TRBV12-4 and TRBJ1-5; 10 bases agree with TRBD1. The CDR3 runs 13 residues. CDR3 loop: CADPGQGSQPQHF. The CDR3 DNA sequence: TGTGCTGACCCGGGACAGGGGAGTCAGCCCCAGCATTTT.

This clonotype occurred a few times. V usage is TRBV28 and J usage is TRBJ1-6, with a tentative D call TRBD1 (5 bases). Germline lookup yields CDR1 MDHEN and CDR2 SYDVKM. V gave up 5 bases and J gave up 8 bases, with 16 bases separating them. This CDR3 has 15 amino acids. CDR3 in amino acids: CASSPRRGGHSPLHF. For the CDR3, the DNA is TGTGCCAGCAGTCCCCGGAGGGGCGGGCATTCACCCCTCCACTTT.

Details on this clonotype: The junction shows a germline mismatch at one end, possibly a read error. The CDR3 bases are TGCGCCAGCAGCCAGGGGACATTTTTGAACGCTGAAGCTTTCTTT. Its protein product is CASSQGTFLNAEAFF. The chain couples TRBV4-3 to TRBJ1-1, with TRBD1 as a possible D gene (6 bases). The CDR3 is 15 residues long. The germline V gene encodes CDR1 LGHNA and CDR2 YSLEER.

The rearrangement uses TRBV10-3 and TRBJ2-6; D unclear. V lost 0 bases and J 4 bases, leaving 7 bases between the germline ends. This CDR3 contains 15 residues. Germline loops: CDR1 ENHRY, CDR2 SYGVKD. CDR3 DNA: TGTGCCATCAGTGAGTCCACATCCGGGGCCAACGTCCTGACTTTC. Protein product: CAISESTSGANVLTF.

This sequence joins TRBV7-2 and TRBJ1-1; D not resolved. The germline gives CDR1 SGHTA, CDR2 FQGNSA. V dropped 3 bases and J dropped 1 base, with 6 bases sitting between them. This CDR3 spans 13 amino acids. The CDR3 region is CASSFSPNTEAFF. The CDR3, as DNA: TGTGCCAGCAGCTTCTCCCCGAACACTGAAGCTTTCTTT.

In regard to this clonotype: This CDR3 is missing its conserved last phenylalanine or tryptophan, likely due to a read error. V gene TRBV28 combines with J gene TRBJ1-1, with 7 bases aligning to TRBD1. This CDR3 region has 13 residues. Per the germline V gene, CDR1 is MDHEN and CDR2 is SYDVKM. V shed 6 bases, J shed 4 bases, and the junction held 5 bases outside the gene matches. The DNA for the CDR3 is TGTGCCAGCAGGGGCAGGGGGAGCACTGAAGCTTTCTCT. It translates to CASRGRGSTEAFS.

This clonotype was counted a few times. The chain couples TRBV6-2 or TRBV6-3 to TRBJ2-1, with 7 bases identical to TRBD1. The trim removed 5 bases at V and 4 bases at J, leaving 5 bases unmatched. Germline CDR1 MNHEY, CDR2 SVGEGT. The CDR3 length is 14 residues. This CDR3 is CASSAGQDYNEQFF. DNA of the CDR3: TGTGCCAGCAGTGCCGGACAGGATTACAATGAGCAGTTCTTC.

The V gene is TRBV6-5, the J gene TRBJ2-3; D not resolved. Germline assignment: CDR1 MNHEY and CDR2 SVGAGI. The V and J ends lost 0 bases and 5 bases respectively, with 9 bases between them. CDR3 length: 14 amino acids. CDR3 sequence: CASSYSTNVDTQYF. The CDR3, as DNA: TGTGCCAGCAGTTACTCGACGAATGTAGATACGCAGTATTTT.

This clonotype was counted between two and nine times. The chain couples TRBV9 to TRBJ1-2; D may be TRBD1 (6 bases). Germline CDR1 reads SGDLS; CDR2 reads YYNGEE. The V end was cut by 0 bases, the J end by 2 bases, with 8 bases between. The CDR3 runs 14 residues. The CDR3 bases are TGTGCCAGCAGCGTAGCCCAGGGGAACTATGGCTACACCTTC. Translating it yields CASSVAQGNYGYTF.

CDR3 sequence reads: CASSYEVGQPQHF. CDR3 in DNA: TGTGCCAGCAGTTACGAAGTAGGACAGCCCCAGCATTTT. The rearrangement links TRBV6-2 or TRBV6-3 to TRBJ1-5; D is ambiguous. The V gene's germline CDR1 is MNHEY and CDR2 SVGEGT. This CDR3 is 13 amino acids long. V was pared by 2 bases and J by 7 bases, with 9 bases between.

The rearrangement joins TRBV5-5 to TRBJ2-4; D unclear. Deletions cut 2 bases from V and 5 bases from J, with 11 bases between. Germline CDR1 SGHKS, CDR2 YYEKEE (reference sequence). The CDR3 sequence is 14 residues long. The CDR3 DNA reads TGTGCCAGCAGCTTTGTAGGGATTGAAAACATTCAGTACTTC. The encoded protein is CASSFVGIENIQYF. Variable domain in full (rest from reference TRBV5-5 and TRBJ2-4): DAGVTQSPTHLIKTRGQQVTLRCSPISGHKSVSWYQQVLGQGPQFIFQYYEKEERGRGNFPDRFSARQFPNYSSELNVNALLLGDSALYLCASSFVGIENIQYFGAGTRLSVL.

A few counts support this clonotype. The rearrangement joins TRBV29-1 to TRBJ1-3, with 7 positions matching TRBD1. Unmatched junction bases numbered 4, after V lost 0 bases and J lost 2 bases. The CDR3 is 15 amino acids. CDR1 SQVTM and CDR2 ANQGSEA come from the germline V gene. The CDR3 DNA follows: TGCAGCGTTGAAGACCTAGACAGGGCTGGAAACACCATATATTTT. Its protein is CSVEDLDRAGNTIYF. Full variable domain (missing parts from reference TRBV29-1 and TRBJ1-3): SAVISQKPSRDICQRGTSLTIQCQVDSQVTMMFWYRQQPGQSLTLIATANQGSEATYESGFVIDKFPISRPNLTFSTLTVSNMSPEDSSIYLCSVEDLDRAGNTIYFGEGSWLTVV.

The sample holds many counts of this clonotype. This CDR3 reads CASSSLEFGSAEAFF. The CDR3 nucleotides read TGTGCCAGCAGCTCCCTGGAATTTGGTTCGGCTGAAGCTTTCTTT. The chain employs TRBV7-3 and TRBJ1-1; D gene unclear. Deletions cut 4 bases from V and 6 bases from J, with 18 bases between. The CDR3 spans 15 residues. Germline V gene sequence: CDR1 SGHTA, CDR2 FQGTGA.

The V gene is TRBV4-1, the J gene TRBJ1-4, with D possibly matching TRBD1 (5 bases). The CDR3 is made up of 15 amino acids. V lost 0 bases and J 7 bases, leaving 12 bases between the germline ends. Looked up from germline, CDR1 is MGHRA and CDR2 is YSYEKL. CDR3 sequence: CASSQDVDTGEKLFF. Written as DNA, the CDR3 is TGCGCCAGCAGCCAAGATGTGGACACTGGTGAAAAACTGTTTTTT.

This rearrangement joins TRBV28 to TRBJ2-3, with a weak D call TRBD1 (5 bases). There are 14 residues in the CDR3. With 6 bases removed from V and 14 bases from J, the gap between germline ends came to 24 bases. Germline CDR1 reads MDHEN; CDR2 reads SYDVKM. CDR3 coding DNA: TGTGCCAGCAGGAACCCATATAGGGGTTTTAACCCGTATTTT. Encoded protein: CASRNPYRGFNPYF.

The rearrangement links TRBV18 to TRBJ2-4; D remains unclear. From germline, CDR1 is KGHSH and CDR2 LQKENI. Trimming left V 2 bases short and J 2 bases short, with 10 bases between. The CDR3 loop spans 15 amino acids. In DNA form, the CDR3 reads TGTGCCAGCTCACCATTACGAGCTACCAAAAACATTCAGTACTTC. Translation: CASSPLRATKNIQYF.

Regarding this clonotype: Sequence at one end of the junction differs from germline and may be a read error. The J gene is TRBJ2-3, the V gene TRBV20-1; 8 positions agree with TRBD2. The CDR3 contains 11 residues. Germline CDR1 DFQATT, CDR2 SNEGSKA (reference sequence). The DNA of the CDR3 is TGCAGTGCCTCCCGGACTAGCAGAGACCATTTT. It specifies CSASRTSRDHF.

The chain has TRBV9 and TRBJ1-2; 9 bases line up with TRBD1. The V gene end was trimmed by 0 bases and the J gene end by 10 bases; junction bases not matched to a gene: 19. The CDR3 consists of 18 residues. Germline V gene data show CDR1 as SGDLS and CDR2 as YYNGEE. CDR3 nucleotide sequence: TGTGCCAGCAGCGTAGAGCTCCGCGGGACAGGGATACCCTATACCTACACCTTC. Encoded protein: CASSVELRGTGIPYTYTF.

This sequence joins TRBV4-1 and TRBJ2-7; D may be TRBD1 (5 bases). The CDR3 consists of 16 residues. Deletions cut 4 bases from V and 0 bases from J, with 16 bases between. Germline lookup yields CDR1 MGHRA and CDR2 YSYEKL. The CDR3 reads CASSPFIGASSYEQYF. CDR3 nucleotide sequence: TGCGCCAGCAGCCCGTTCATTGGGGCAAGCTCCTACGAGCAGTACTTC.

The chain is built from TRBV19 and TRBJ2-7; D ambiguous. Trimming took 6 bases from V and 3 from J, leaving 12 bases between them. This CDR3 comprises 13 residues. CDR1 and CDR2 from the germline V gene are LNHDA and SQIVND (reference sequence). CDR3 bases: TGTGCCAGTAGCTATACAACCTACTACGAGCAGTACTTC. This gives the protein CASSYTTYYEQYF.

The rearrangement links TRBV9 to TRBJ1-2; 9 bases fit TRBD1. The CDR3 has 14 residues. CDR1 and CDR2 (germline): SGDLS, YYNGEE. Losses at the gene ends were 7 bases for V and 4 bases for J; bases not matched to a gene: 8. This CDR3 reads CASGGTGNFYGYTF. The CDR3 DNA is TGTGCCAGCGGGGGGACAGGGAACTTCTATGGCTACACCTTC.